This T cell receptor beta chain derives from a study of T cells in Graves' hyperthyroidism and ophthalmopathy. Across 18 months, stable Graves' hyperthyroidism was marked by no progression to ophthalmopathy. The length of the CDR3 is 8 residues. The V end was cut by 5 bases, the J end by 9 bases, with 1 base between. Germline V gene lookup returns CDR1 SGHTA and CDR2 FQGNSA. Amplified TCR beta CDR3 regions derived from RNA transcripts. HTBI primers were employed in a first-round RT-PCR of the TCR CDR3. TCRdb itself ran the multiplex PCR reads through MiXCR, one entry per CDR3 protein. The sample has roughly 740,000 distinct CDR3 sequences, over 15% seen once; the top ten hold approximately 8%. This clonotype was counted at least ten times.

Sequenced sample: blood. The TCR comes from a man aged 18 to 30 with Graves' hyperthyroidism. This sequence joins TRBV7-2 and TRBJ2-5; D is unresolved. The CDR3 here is CASSPQYF. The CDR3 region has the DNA TGTGCCAGCAGCCCCCAGTACTTC.